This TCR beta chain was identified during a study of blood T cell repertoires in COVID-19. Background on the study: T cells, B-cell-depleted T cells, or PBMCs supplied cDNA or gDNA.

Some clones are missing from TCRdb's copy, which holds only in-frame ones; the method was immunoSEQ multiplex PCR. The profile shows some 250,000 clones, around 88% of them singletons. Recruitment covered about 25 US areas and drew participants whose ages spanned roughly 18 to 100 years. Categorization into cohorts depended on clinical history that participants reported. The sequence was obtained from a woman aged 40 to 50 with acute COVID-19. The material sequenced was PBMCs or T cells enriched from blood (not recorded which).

CDR3 amino acids: CASSLGIAGGPADTQYF. CDR3 coding DNA: TGTGCCAGCAGCTTAGGGATAGCGGGAGGGCCAGCAGATACGCAGTATTTT. The V and J genes are TRBV7-9 and TRBJ2-3; 11 nucleotides agree with TRBD2. Germline trimming cut 1 base from V and 4 bases from J; bases unmatched to any gene: 7. CDR3 length: 17 amino acids. CDR1 is SEHNR and CDR2 is FQNEAQ in the germline V gene (reference sequence).